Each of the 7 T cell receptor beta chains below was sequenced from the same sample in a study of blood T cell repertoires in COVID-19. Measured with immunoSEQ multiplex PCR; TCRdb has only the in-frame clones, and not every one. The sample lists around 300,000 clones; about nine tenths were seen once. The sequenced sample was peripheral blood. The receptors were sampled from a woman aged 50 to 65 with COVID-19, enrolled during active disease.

The CDR3 here is CASSQTPNTEAFF. The CDR3 nucleotides are TGTGCCAGCAGCCAGACACCAAACACTGAAGCTTTCTTT. The chain uses TRBV7-9 and TRBJ1-1; D unclear. This CDR3 has 13 residues. The V end was cut by 5 bases, the J end by 2 bases, with 9 bases between. The V gene's germline CDR1 is SEHNR and CDR2 FQNEAQ (reference sequence).

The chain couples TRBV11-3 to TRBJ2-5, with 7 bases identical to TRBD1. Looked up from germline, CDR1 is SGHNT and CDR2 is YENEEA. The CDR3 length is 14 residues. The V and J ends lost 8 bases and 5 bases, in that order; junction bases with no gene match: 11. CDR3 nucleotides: TGTGCCAGCGGGAAAGGACAGGCCTCGGAGACCCAGTACTTC. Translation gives CASGKGQASETQYF.

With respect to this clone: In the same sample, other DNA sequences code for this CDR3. Written as DNA, the CDR3 is TGTGCCAGTAGTAGAGGACAGGGTAACACTGAAGCTTTCTTT. Amino acids: CASSRGQGNTEAFF. The rearrangement uses TRBV19 and TRBJ1-1; 8 nucleotides agree with TRBD1. Unmatched junction bases numbered 3, after V lost 4 bases and J lost 2 bases. The length of the CDR3 is 14 residues. Germline V gene sequence: CDR1 LNHDA, CDR2 SQIVND (reference sequence).

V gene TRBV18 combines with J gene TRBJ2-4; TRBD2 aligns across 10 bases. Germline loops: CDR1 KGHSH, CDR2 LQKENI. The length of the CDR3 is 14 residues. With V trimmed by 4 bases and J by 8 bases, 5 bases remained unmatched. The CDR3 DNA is TGTGCCAGCTCACTCGGACTAGCGGACTACATTCAGTACTTC. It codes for CASSLGLADYIQYF.

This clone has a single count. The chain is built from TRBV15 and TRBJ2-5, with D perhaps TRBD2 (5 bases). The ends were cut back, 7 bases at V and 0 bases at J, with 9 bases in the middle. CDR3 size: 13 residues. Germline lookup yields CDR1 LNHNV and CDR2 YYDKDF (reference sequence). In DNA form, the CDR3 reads TGTGCCACCAAAGCGGCGTACCAAGAGACCCAGTACTTC. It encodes CATKAAYQETQYF.

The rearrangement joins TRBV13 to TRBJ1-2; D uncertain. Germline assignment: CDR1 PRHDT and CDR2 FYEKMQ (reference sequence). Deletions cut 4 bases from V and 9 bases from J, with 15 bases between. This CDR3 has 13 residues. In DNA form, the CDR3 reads TGTGCCAGCAGCTCGAACAGAAACCGCCGCTACACCTTC. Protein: CASSSNRNRRYTF.

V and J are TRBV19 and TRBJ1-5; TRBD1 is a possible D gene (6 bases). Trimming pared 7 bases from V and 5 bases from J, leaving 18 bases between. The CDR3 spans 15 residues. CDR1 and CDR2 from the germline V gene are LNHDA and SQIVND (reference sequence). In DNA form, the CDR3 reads TGTGCCAGTACCTCAGACAGGAGGTACGATCAGCCCCAGCATTTT. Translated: CASTSDRRYDQPQHF. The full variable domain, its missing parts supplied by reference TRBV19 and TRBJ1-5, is DGGITQSPKYLFRKEGQNVTLSCEQNLNHDAMYWYRQDPGQGLRLIYYSQIVNDFQKGDIAEGYSVSREKKESFPLTVTSAQKNPTAFYLCASTSDRRYDQPQHFGDGTRLSIL.